This T cell receptor beta chain was sequenced during a study of cytomegalovirus exposure and HLA in healthy donors. This CDR3 contains 14 residues. The trim removed 6 bases at V and 3 bases at J, leaving 7 bases unmatched. The germline gives CDR1 MNHEY, CDR2 SVGAGI. Some clones are missing from TCRdb's copy, which holds only in-frame ones; the method was immunoSEQ multiplex PCR. Of 300,000 to 450,000 clones in the sample, around 86% are singletons; the top ten hold 0.65% to 0.95%. The chain uses TRBV6-5 and TRBJ2-7; 8 positions match TRBD1. The clonotype comes from a young woman in good health and CMV-seronegative. The sample consisted of PBMCs. The CDR3 sequence: CASSTGQVDYEQYF. CDR3 bases: TGTGCCAGCAGCACGGGACAGGTCGACTACGAGCAGTACTTC.